These 9 T cell receptor beta chains originate from one sample sequenced in a study of shared clonotypes between healthy human individuals. The assay was immunoSEQ multiplex PCR, and TCRdb's table has in-frame clones only and misses some. The sample contains roughly 1 million clones, about 74% of which appear only once. The specimen sequenced was memory CD4+ T cells sorted from blood. Subset indicated: CD45RA-negative fraction. These receptors all come from a man between 18 and 35 years old in good health.

The chain carries TRBV15 and TRBJ2-3; 8 bases are shared with TRBD2. Germline V CDR1 and CDR2: LNHNV, YYDKDF (reference sequence). Unmatched junction bases numbered 8, after V lost 6 bases and J lost 3 bases. The CDR3 totals 15 residues. The CDR3 reads CATRVERGRTDTQYF. The CDR3, as DNA: TGTGCCACCAGAGTCGAGCGGGGGAGGACAGATACGCAGTATTTT.

This clone was observed a few times. The genes are TRBV5-1 and TRBJ2-1, with TRBD2 matching 11 bases. This CDR3 contains 15 residues. Germline assignment: CDR1 SGHRS and CDR2 YFSETQ. V was pared by 1 base and J by 9 bases, with 6 bases of the junction left unmatched. The CDR3 loop is CASSLTSGRSGEQFF. The CDR3 DNA reads TGCGCCAGCAGCTTGACTAGCGGGAGAAGTGGTGAGCAGTTCTTC.

DNA for the CDR3: TGTGCCAGCGGGGGCTTGAACACTGAAGCTTTCTTT. The encoded protein is CASGGLNTEAFF. This chain joins TRBV25-1 and TRBJ1-1; tentative D call: TRBD1 (6 bases). The CDR3 contains 12 residues. V was cut by 8 bases and J by 0 bases, with 7 bases left in between. Looked up from germline, CDR1 is MGHDK and CDR2 is SYGVNS.

This clone turned up a few times. The chain is built from TRBV4-1 and TRBJ1-4; D remains unclear. Germline V CDR1 and CDR2: MGHRA, YSYEKL. Between the trimmed V and J ends, which lost 4 bases and 0 bases, there was a span of 12 bases. The CDR3 has 16 amino acids. The CDR3 region has the DNA TGCGCCAGCAGCCGCTTCCTGATTGCAACTAATGAAAAACTGTTTTTT. Its translation is CASSRFLIATNEKLFF.

In this sample, this clone turned up once. The chain links TRBV5-1 to TRBJ2-7; 10 bases align to TRBD1. The V gene end was trimmed by 4 bases and the J gene end by 2 bases; junction bases not matched to a gene: 9. CDR1 SGHRS and CDR2 YFSETQ come from the germline V gene. The CDR3 covers 16 residues. CDR3 protein: CASSKTGTGVTYEQYF. The CDR3, as DNA: TGCGCCAGCAGCAAAACCGGGACAGGGGTAACCTACGAGCAGTACTTC. Filled out from reference TRBV5-1 and TRBJ2-7, the complete variable domain reads KAGVTQTPRYLIKTRGQQVTLSCSPISGHRSVSWYQQTPGQGLQFLFEYFSETQRNKGNFPGRFSGRQFSNSRSEMNVSTLELGDSALYLCASSKTGTGVTYEQYFGPGTRLTVT.

The rearrangement links TRBV28 to TRBJ1-5, with 7 nucleotides matching TRBD1. The junction had 4 bases not matched to a gene; V was cut back by 4 bases and J by 4 bases. Germline values: CDR1 MDHEN, CDR2 SYDVKM. This CDR3 has 14 amino acids. CDR3 protein: CASSSRQGNQPQHF. CDR3 DNA sequence: TGTGCCAGCAGTTCACGACAGGGAAATCAGCCCCAGCATTTT.

The chain has TRBV6-5 and TRBJ1-2, with D uncertain. The CDR3 covers 16 residues. The V end was cut by 3 bases, the J end by 0 bases, with 14 bases between. Germline CDR1 is MNHEY and CDR2 is SVGAGI. The CDR3 protein is CASSYDRNSANYGYTF. The CDR3, as DNA: TGTGCCAGCAGTTATGATAGGAACTCCGCTAACTATGGCTACACCTTC.

With respect to this clone: This may arise from a read error, as a much more abundant clone is one base away. The sample carries other DNA sequences with the same CDR3. The CDR3, as DNA: TGTGCCAGCAGCTTAGCTAGCGGGGGGACAGATACGCAGTATTTT. This encodes CASSLASGGTDTQYF. This sequence joins TRBV7-2 and TRBJ2-3; 10 bases align to TRBD2. The CDR3 covers 15 residues. The germline V gene encodes CDR1 SGHTA and CDR2 FQGNSA. J gave up 3 bases and V 0 bases, and 0 bases lay outside the gene matches.

The chain joins TRBV5-1 to TRBJ2-1; 9 bases are a match to TRBD2. The CDR3 has 15 residues. Unmatched junction bases numbered 7, after V lost 7 bases and J lost 2 bases. Germline loops: CDR1 SGHRS, CDR2 YFSETQ. CDR3 nucleotide sequence: TGCGCCAGCCACGAAGCGGGGGGAGCCTACAATGAGCAGTTCTTC. Protein: CASHEAGGAYNEQFF.